Reported below is one TCR beta chain. This entry comes from a study of blood T cell repertoires in COVID-19. As for the study in general: The origin of the acute and convalescent COVID-19 samples was the United States, Italy and Spain. From T cells, B-cell-depleted T cells, or PBMCs came the material, which was cDNA or gDNA.

Germline V gives CDR1 MNHEY, CDR2 SVGAGI. There are 15 residues in the CDR3. V gave up 6 bases and J gave up 4 bases, with 18 bases separating them. Original data processing: Reference gene primer amplification gave estimated nucleated cell counts. Profiling relied on immunoSEQ multiplex PCR, and the TCRdb table lists in-frame clones only, not all of them. The DNA gave D and trimming, while V, J and clone size come from that table. The sample contains roughly 190,000 clones, roughly 80% of which appear only once. This chain uses TRBV6-5 with TRBJ1-2; D not resolved. The TCR comes from a man aged 55 to 70 with acute or convalescent COVID-19. The sequenced material came from peripheral blood. CDR3: CASRVIGSSAYGYTF. The CDR3 nucleotides read TGTGCCAGCAGGGTAATAGGGAGTTCGGCCTATGGCTACACCTTC.